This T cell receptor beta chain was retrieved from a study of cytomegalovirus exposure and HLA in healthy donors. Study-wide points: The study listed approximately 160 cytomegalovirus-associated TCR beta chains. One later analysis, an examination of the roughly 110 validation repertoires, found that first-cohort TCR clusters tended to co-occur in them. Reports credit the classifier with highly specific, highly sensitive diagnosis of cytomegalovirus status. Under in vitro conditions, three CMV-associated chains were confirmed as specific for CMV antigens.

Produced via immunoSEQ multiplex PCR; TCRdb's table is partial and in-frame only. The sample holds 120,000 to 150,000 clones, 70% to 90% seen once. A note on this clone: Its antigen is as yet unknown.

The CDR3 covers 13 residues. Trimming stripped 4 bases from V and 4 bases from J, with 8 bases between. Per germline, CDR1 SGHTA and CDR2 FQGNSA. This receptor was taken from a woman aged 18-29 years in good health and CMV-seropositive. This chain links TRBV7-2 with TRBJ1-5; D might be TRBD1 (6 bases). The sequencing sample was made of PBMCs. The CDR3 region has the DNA TGTGCCAGCAGCTATGACAGGAATCAGCCCCAGCATTTT. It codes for CASSYDRNQPQHF.